This TCR beta chain was retrieved from a study of blood T cell repertoires in COVID-19. Study details: Some COVID-19 samples were acute and others convalescent; all came from the United States, Italy and Spain.

The table came from immunoSEQ multiplex PCR; TCRdb's copy has only in-frame clones and leaves some out. This sample has about 160,000 clones; approximately 87% occur once, and the top ten carry about 9.3%. CDR1 and CDR2 (germline): WNHNN, SYGVQD (reference sequence). The CDR3 has 14 amino acids. Unmatched junction bases numbered 7, after V lost 5 bases and J lost 6 bases. Material: peripheral blood. V usage is TRBV10-1 and J usage is TRBJ2-1; TRBD1 matches at 7 bases. This sequence was found in a woman in her 70s with COVID-19, enrolled during active disease. CDR3 region: CASSPRPGGNEQFF. The CDR3 nucleotides read TGCGCCAGCAGTCCCCGGCCAGGGGGCAATGAGCAGTTCTTC.